Listed here are 18 T cell receptor beta chains from one sample, sequenced in a study of T cells after yellow fever vaccination. TCRdb analysed the 5' RACE reads with MiXCR anew, one entry per CDR3 protein. The sample has some 500,000 distinct CDR3 sequences, roughly 13% seen once; the top ten hold around an eighth. This material consisted of PBMCs, taken on the day of the yellow fever booster vaccination. These receptor sequences come from a young man who received the YFV17D yellow fever vaccine.

This clonotype was detected only a few times. CDR3 protein: CASSDSNRASYTF. CDR3 DNA sequence: TGTGCCAGCAGTGACTCGAACAGGGCGAGCTACACCTTC. This chain joins TRBV6-4 and TRBJ1-2; D perhaps matches TRBD1 (6 bases). V shed 0 bases and J shed 9 bases, with 11 bases lying between them. Germline V gene sequence: CDR1 MRHNA, CDR2 SNTAGT. The CDR3 is 13 residues long.

This rearrangement joins TRBV12-3 or TRBV12-4 to TRBJ2-2, with TRBD2 matching over 9 bases. There are 15 residues in the CDR3. V gave up 7 bases and J gave up 3 bases; unmatched junction bases: 6. The CDR3 DNA reads as TGTGCCAGCAAAGGCGGGAGGGGGGACACCGGGGAGCTGTTTTTT. The encoded protein is CASKGGRGDTGELFF.

V is TRBV25-1 and J is TRBJ2-7; 7 positions agree with TRBD1. CDR3 length: 15 residues. The V gene's germline CDR1 is MGHDK and CDR2 SYGVNS. J was trimmed by 2 bases and V by 5 bases; bases with no gene match: 9. CDR3 in DNA: TGTGCCAGCAGTTCTGACCGGGACAGTCCCTACGAGCAGTACTTC. Amino acid sequence: CASSSDRDSPYEQYF.

The table lists this clonotype with a few counts. The J gene is TRBJ2-7, the V gene TRBV30; D is undetermined. Germline values: CDR1 GTSNPN, CDR2 SVGIG (reference sequence). Trimming pared 5 bases from V and 0 bases from J, leaving 11 bases between. CDR3 size: 13 residues. CDR3 nucleotides: TGTGCCTGGGGTGGCGGCTACTCCTACGAGCAGTACTTC. This sequence encodes CAWGGGYSYEQYF. Drawing the rest from reference TRBV30 and TRBJ2-7, the complete variable domain is SQTIHQWPATLVQPVGSPLSLECTVEGTSNPNLYWYRQAAGRGLQLLFYSVGIGQISSEVPQNLSASRPQDRQFILSSKKLLLSDSGFYLCAWGGGYSYEQYFGPGTRLTVT.

This clonotype was seen a few times. The chain uses TRBV18 and TRBJ1-2, with TRBD1 as a possible D gene (5 bases). V lost 2 bases to trimming and J lost 5 bases, with 12 bases between them. The CDR3 runs 14 residues. Germline CDR1 reads KGHSH; CDR2 reads LQKENI. CDR3 DNA sequence: TGTGCCAGCTCACCAGGACACCAGCTGTATGGCTACACCTTC. Amino acid sequence: CASSPGHQLYGYTF.

The J gene is TRBJ2-5, the V gene TRBV5-1; D is ambiguous. V lost 0 bases, J lost 2 bases, and 11 bases lay in between. The length of the CDR3 is 15 residues. Per the germline V gene, CDR1 is SGHRS and CDR2 is YFSETQ. CDR3 loop: CASSLVGTIQETQYF. The CDR3 nucleotides read TGCGCCAGCAGCTTGGTTGGTACGATACAAGAGACCCAGTACTTC.

The chain combines TRBV5-1 with TRBJ2-3; no clear D gene. Germline V lookup: CDR1 SGHRS, CDR2 YFSETQ. The CDR3 extends over 12 amino acids. V lost 1 base to trimming and J lost 13 bases, with 13 bases between them. The CDR3 protein is CASSLPTEVKYF. In DNA form, the CDR3 reads TGCGCCAGCAGCTTGCCAACAGAAGTTAAGTATTTT.

This clonotype came up a few times. The gene calls are TRBV6-1 and TRBJ2-5; 9 nucleotides line up with TRBD2. CDR1 MNHNS and CDR2 SASEGT come from the germline V gene. The CDR3 is 17 amino acids. With V trimmed by 5 bases and J by 5 bases, 15 bases remained unmatched. CDR3 in amino acids: CASSPIRIAGEPETQYF. Here the CDR3 DNA reads TGTGCCAGCAGTCCGATCAGGATAGCGGGAGAGCCGGAGACCCAGTACTTC.

The V call is TRBV28, the J call TRBJ2-7; TRBD2 agrees at 7 bases. J was trimmed by 4 bases and V by 3 bases; bases with no gene match: 6. The CDR3 length is 14 residues. The germline V gene has CDR1 MDHEN and CDR2 SYDVKM. CDR3 residues: CASSFIGEGYEQYF. CDR3 bases: TGTGCCAGCAGTTTTATTGGGGAGGGGTACGAGCAGTACTTC.

The genes are TRBV20-1 and TRBJ2-6, with a weak D call TRBD2 (6 bases). Germline lookup yields CDR1 DFQATT and CDR2 SNEGSKA (reference sequence). The V and J ends lost 0 bases and 0 bases respectively, with 12 bases between them. This CDR3 has 17 residues. Here the CDR3 DNA reads TGCAGTGCTAGAGAACTGGGGCGGGACTCTGGGGCCAACGTCCTGACTTTC. The encoded protein is CSARELGRDSGANVLTF.

J is TRBJ2-7 and V is TRBV3-1, with D perhaps TRBD1 (6 bases). Trimming removed 4 bases from V and 0 bases from J, with 13 bases in between. The CDR3 loop spans 15 amino acids. Germline V lookup: CDR1 LGHDT, CDR2 YNNKEL (reference sequence). The CDR3: CASSLLGQSSYEQYF. CDR3 bases: TGTGCCAGCAGCCTTTTAGGACAGAGCTCCTACGAGCAGTACTTC.

This clonotype has a handful of counts. The chain combines TRBV10-3 with TRBJ2-7; D is uncertain. The CDR3 totals 14 residues. V was pared by 3 bases and J by 0 bases, with 9 bases between. Germline CDR1 ENHRY, CDR2 SYGVKD. The CDR3 DNA sequence: TGTGCCATCAGTGACGGCAGGATCTCCTACGAGCAGTACTTC. The encoded protein is CAISDGRISYEQYF.

This clonotype was detected only a few times. The V call is TRBV24-1, the J call TRBJ2-2; D is ambiguous. V was shortened by 2 bases and J by 3 bases, with 6 bases between the two germline ends. CDR1 and CDR2 (germline): KGHDR, SFDVKD. This CDR3 comprises 14 residues. In DNA, the CDR3 is TGTGCCACCAGTGATTACTATGACACCGGGGAGCTGTTTTTT. Encoded protein: CATSDYYDTGELFF.

This clonotype has a count of ten or more. The gene calls are TRBV3-1 and TRBJ2-7; D perhaps matches TRBD2 (7 bases). The CDR3 loop spans 15 amino acids. Germline CDR1 and CDR2: LGHDT and YNNKEL (reference sequence). V was shortened by 3 bases and J by 6 bases, with 18 bases between the two germline ends. CDR3 sequence reads: CASSQFSGGGGEQYF. CDR3 DNA: TGTGCCAGCAGCCAGTTTAGCGGAGGGGGGGGCGAGCAGTACTTC.

This clonotype was picked up a small number of times. The chain is built from TRBV5-1 and TRBJ2-3, with 7 nucleotides matching TRBD2. The V gene's germline CDR1 is SGHRS and CDR2 YFSETQ. Losses at the gene ends were 0 bases for V and 1 base for J; bases not matched to a gene: 5. The CDR3 has 16 amino acids. CDR3 protein: CASSLVGTSGTDTQYF. CDR3 nucleotides: TGCGCCAGCAGCTTGGTGGGTACTAGCGGCACAGATACGCAGTATTTT.

V gene TRBV12-3 or TRBV12-4 combines with J gene TRBJ1-4; possibly TRBD1 for D (5 bases). V dropped 3 bases and J dropped 10 bases, with 12 bases sitting between them. The CDR3 extends over 13 amino acids. The CDR3 nucleotides read TGTGCCAGCAGTTTCGGGGGACGGGCAAAACTGTTTTTT. As protein: CASSFGGRAKLFF.

This clonotype showed up just a few times. The genes are TRBV20-1 and TRBJ2-3; 7 bases line up with TRBD1. Unmatched junction bases numbered 8, after V lost 4 bases and J lost 4 bases. The CDR3 totals 14 residues. Germline V gene sequence: CDR1 DFQATT, CDR2 SNEGSKA (reference sequence). CDR3 loop: CSANRQGGADTQYF. The CDR3 coding sequence is TGCAGTGCTAATAGACAGGGTGGGGCAGATACGCAGTATTTT.

The V gene is TRBV24-1, the J gene TRBJ2-4, with unresolved D. CDR3 size: 14 residues. CDR1 is KGHDR and CDR2 is SFDVKD in the germline V gene. The V end was cut by 0 bases, the J end by 8 bases, with 10 bases between. The CDR3 DNA sequence: TGTGCCACCAGTGATTTGCCAGACGAGGACATTCAGTACTTC. It specifies CATSDLPDEDIQYF.